In its sample, the clone carrying this TCR beta chain was seen a few times. Its antigen is unknown. Germline trimming cut 7 bases from V and 3 bases from J; bases unmatched to any gene: 1. CDR3 length: 12 amino acids. CDR1 MDHEN and CDR2 SYDVKM come from the germline V gene. These data are taken from a study of beta chain features in type 1 diabetes. Study-level background: Healthy donors resembled patients in age, gender and cell yields. Study observations and caveats: The similarity of naive, central memory and Treg TCRB repertoires appeared greater among patients than among healthy donors. Because the template was cDNA, high-expressing cells might be over-represented.

Expressed TCRB transcripts got sequenced, as all isolated RNA was reverse transcribed. Some clones are missing from TCRdb's copy, which holds only in-frame ones; the method was immunoSEQ multiplex PCR. The table includes approximately 400,000 clones, about 16% detected once. The sequence was collected from a woman younger than 30 in good health. Sequences were obtained from naive CD4+ T cells from blood. The V call is TRBV28, the J call TRBJ2-5; 8 nucleotides agree with TRBD2. In nucleotides, the CDR3 is TGTGCCAGCACGGGAGGGGAAGAGACCCAGTACTTC. Translated: CASTGGEETQYF.